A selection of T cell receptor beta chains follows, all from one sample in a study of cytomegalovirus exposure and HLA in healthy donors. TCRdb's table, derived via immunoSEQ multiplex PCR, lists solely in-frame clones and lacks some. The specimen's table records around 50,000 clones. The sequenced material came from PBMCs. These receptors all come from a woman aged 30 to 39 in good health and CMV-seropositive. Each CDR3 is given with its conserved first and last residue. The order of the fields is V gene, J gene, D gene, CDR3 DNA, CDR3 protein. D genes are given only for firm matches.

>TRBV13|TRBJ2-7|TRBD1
TGTGCCAGCAGCTTAAAGGGACCGGGACAGCGACTTTACGAGCAGTACTTC
CASSLKGPGQRLYEQYF
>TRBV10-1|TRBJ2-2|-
TGCGCCAGCAGTGCGAGTAGCGGAAACACCGGGGAGCTGTTTTTT
CASSASSGNTGELFF
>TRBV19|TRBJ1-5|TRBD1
TGTGCCAGTAGTATCTCGAGGACAGGGGGTCAGCCCCAGCATTTT
CASSISRTGGQPQHF
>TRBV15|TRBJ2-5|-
TGTGCCACCAGCAGAGAAGGGGTAGTCCAAGAGAACCAGTACTTC
CATSREGVVQENQYF
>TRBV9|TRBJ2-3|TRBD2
TGTGCCAGCGGCCGGGGGGGGGAGGCAGATACGCAGTATTTT
CASGRGGEADTQYF
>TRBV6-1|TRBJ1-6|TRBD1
TGTGCCAGCAGCCAGACAGGGTGGGTTTCACCCCTCCACTTT
CASSQTGWVSPLHF
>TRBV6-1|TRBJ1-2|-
TGTGCCAGCGGGGCAGGGTGGATTGGCTACACCTTC
CASGAGWIGYTF
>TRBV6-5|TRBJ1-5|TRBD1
TGTGCCAGCAGTACGACAGGGGGCCCGGGGCAGCCCCAGCATTTT
CASSTTGGPGQPQHF
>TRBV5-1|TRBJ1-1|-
TGCGCCAGCAGCTTGGTAGGAGGAGGACCTCGGAACACTGAAGCTTTCTTT
CASSLVGGGPRNTEAFF
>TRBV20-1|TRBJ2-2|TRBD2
TGCAGTGCTAGAGTGGGACTAGTCACATTTTTT
CSARVGLVTFF